The rows below give T cell receptor beta chains drawn from one sample of a study of T cell responses to AZD1222 COVID-19 vaccine. Profiling relied on immunoSEQ multiplex PCR, and the TCRdb table lists in-frame clones only, not all of them. This table holds about 94,000 clones, roughly 88% found once. Sequenced material: peripheral blood, taken 28 days after the second AZD1222 dose. These receptors originate from an adult who received the AZD1222 COVID-19 vaccine. CDR3s include the opening cysteine and the closing phenylalanine or tryptophan. A D gene is named only where the DNA matches it firmly. Only some rows state a clone size, as once, few, many or a class for expanded clones.

>TRBJ1-3|-|-|TRBV29-1
TGCAGCGCCCTGACTAACGGAAACACCATATATTTT
CSALTNGNTIYF
>TRBJ1-1|once|TRBD1|TRBV15
TGTGCCACCAGCAGAGGCAAACAGGGGGACACTGAAGCTTTCTTT
CATSRGKQGDTEAFF
>TRBJ2-2|-|-|TRBV19
TGTGCCAGTAGTATAGGCCATACAGGGACCGGGGAGCTGTTTTTT
CASSIGHTGTGELFF
>TRBJ1-1|-|TRBD1|TRBV7-8
TGTGCCAGCTCTGGACAGGGGAATGTGTACACTGAAGCTTTCTTT
CASSGQGNVYTEAFF
>TRBJ2-7|-|-|TRBV3-1/TRBV3-2
TGTGCCAGCAGCCGACACGAGCAGTACTTC
CASSRHEQYF
>TRBJ1-2|-|-|TRBV19
TGTGCCAGTAGTATAGCGGACAGACCCTATGGCTACACCTTC
CASSIADRPYGYTF
>TRBJ1-2|-|-|TRBV5-4
TGTGCCAGCAGCTTGGTCTTCGGGGGCGAGGACTATGGCTACACCTTC
CASSLVFGGEDYGYTF
>TRBJ1-3|-|TRBD1|TRBV11-1
TGTGCCAGCAGCTTTGGGACAGGCTCTGGAAACACCATATATTTT
CASSFGTGSGNTIYF
>TRBJ1-3|-|TRBD1|TRBV12-3/TRBV12-4
TGTGCCAGCAGTTCGGGACAGGGAAACACCATATATTTT
CASSSGQGNTIYF
>TRBJ2-3|-|-|TRBV27
TGTGCCAGCAGTATCGCCTGGACTAGCACAGATACGCAGTATTTT
CASSIAWTSTDTQYF
>TRBJ2-7|-|TRBD2|TRBV5-1
TGCGCCAGCAGCTTGCCCGGGGGGTCCTCCTACGAGCAGTACTTC
CASSLPGGSSYEQYF
>TRBJ1-3|-|TRBD1|TRBV5-1
TGCGCCAGCAGCTTGGCGGGACAGGGGGCCGGTGGAAACACCATATATTTT
CASSLAGQGAGGNTIYF
>TRBJ2-2|-|TRBD2|TRBV6-4
TGTGCCAGCAAAACTAGCGGTTCGTCCGGGGAGCTGTTTTTT
CASKTSGSSGELFF
>TRBJ2-7|-|-|TRBV5-6
TGTGCCAGCAGCTTGGGACTCCCCTACGAGCAGTACTTC
CASSLGLPYEQYF
>TRBJ2-5|-|-|TRBV6-5
TGTGCCAGCAGCCGGGCGGGACAGAACCAAGAGACCCAGTACTTC
CASSRAGQNQETQYF
>TRBJ2-1|-|TRBD1|TRBV7-9
TGTGCCAGCAGCGCGGACAGGATCTCCTACAATGAGCAGTTCTTC
CASSADRISYNEQFF
>TRBJ1-2|-|-|TRBV9
TGTGCCAGCCAAAAGACAGCTAACTATGGCTACACCTTC
CASQKTANYGYTF
>TRBJ2-7|-|TRBD1|TRBV25-1
TGTGCCAGCAGTGCTTGGGACAGCGCCTACGAGCAGTACTTC
CASSAWDSAYEQYF
>TRBJ2-1|-|TRBD2|TRBV5-8
TGTGCCAGCAGCAAGCGGGGACTAGCGGGGGTTAACAATGAGCAGTTCTTC
CASSKRGLAGVNNEQFF
>TRBJ1-2|-|TRBD1|TRBV2
TGTGCCAGCGGGTCGGGACAGGGGTGGTTCGGCTACACCTTC
CASGSGQGWFGYTF
>TRBJ2-3|-|TRBD2|TRBV7-2
TGTGCCAGCAGCCTCCCCCGGGGGCTAGCGGGTACTTCAGATACGCAGTATTTT
CASSLPRGLAGTSDTQYF
>TRBJ1-6|few|-|TRBV12-3/TRBV12-4
TGTGCCAGCAGTACCGGGACAAGTTCACCCCTCCACTTT
CASSTGTSSPLHF
>TRBJ1-4|-|TRBD1|TRBV6-2/TRBV6-3
TGTGCCAGCAGTTGGAAAGGGACAGGGAACGAAAAACTGTTTTTT
CASSWKGTGNEKLFF
>TRBJ1-1|once|-|TRBV6-5
TGTGCCAGCACCACGCCCGGTAGCGTGGCTTTCTTT
CASTTPGSVAFF
>TRBJ1-6|-|-|TRBV15
TGTGCCACCAGCAGAGATCGAGGGGGGACTGGTTCACCCCTCCACTTT
CATSRDRGGTGSPLHF
>TRBJ1-4|-|-|TRBV19
TGTGCCAGTAGTCCGATCGGTGAAAAACTGTTTTTT
CASSPIGEKLFF
>TRBJ2-1|-|-|TRBV3-1/TRBV3-2
TGTGCCAGCAGCCACAGCGGGTACAATGAGCAGTTCTTC
CASSHSGYNEQFF
>TRBJ1-1|-|TRBD1|TRBV7-9
TGTGCCAGCAGCCGCGGGACAGGGGGCGCATCTTTCTTT
CASSRGTGGASFF
>TRBJ1-1|few|-|TRBV7-2
TGTGCCAGCAGCTTAACGAGGGGTGGGAACACTGAAGCTTTCTTT
CASSLTRGGNTEAFF
>TRBJ2-1|-|TRBD2|TRBV7-9
TGTGCCAGCAGCTTAGCCCCTAGCGGGAAAAATGAGCAGTTCTTC
CASSLAPSGKNEQFF
>TRBJ1-3|-|-|TRBV5-1
TGCGCCAGCAGCTTGGCAGGATACGGAAACACCATATATTTT
CASSLAGYGNTIYF
>TRBJ2-7|-|TRBD1|TRBV19
TGTGCCAGTAGTCCTCAAGGGGGACAGAGCTACGAGCAGTACTTC
CASSPQGGQSYEQYF
>TRBJ2-2|-|-|TRBV7-3
TGTGCCAGCAGCTTTCACAGGGACCCGATCGGGGAGCTGTTTTTT
CASSFHRDPIGELFF
>TRBJ2-2|-|-|TRBV6-2/TRBV6-3
TGTGCCAGCAGTTACTCAATGCGCGCGACCGGGGAGCTGTTTTTT
CASSYSMRATGELFF
>TRBJ2-7|-|-|TRBV10-3
TGTGCCATCAGTGATCGGAGGAGTGGCGTGAACGAGCAGTACTTC
CAISDRRSGVNEQYF
>TRBJ2-1|-|TRBD1|TRBV7-8
TGTGCCAGCAGCTTAGGAGTGGGGGACAGGTGGAACAATGAGCAGTTCTTC
CASSLGVGDRWNNEQFF
>TRBJ2-2|-|-|TRBV30
TGTGCCTGGGGTTCGGGAACGCACACCGGGGAGCTGTTTTTT
CAWGSGTHTGELFF
>TRBJ2-7|once|-|TRBV21-1
TGTGCCAGCAGCTTGAGGGACGGGACTGACCGAAACGAGCAGTACTTC
CASSLRDGTDRNEQYF
>TRBJ2-1|-|TRBD1|TRBV5-1
TGCGCCAGCAGCGAACAGGGGTACAATGAGCAGTTCTTC
CASSEQGYNEQFF
>TRBJ1-1|few|-|TRBV24-1
TGTGCCACCCGGGATGACACTGAAGCTTTCTTT
CATRDDTEAFF
>TRBJ1-1|-|-|TRBV14
TGTGCCAGCAGCCAATTTAAAGGGGTGGACACTGAAGCTTTCTTT
CASSQFKGVDTEAFF
>TRBJ2-5|-|-|TRBV25-1
TGTGCCAGCAGTGACCCCTCGACCATTCAAGAGACCCAGTACTTC
CASSDPSTIQETQYF
>TRBJ2-7|few|-|TRBV5-5
TGTGCCAGCAGCTACACGGGCCCGCACCTCCCATCCGAGCAGTACTTC
CASSYTGPHLPSEQYF
>TRBJ2-2|-|TRBD1|TRBV4-2
TGTGCCAGCAGCCGCCGGGACAGGGTCACCGGGGAGCTGTTTTTT
CASSRRDRVTGELFF
>TRBJ2-3|-|-|TRBV9
TGTGCCAGCAGCGTAGTGGCCACGGGGACAGATACGCAGTATTTT
CASSVVATGTDTQYF
>TRBJ1-3|-|-|TRBV6-5
TGTGCCAGCAGCCACGGAAACACCATATATTTT
CASSHGNTIYF
>TRBJ1-5|-|-|TRBV6-6
TGTGCCAGCAGTTACAAGGGGAATCAGCCCCAGCATTTT
CASSYKGNQPQHF
>TRBJ2-7|-|-|TRBV5-8
TGTGCCAGCAGCCTAGCAGGGGTTGGGTACGAGCAGTACTTC
CASSLAGVGYEQYF
>TRBJ1-2|-|-|TRBV6-1
TGTGCCAGCAGTGACCCCGGACAGCCCAACTATGGCTACACCTTC
CASSDPGQPNYGYTF
>TRBJ1-1|-|-|TRBV10-3
TGTGCCATCAGTGTTAGGGAGAACACTGAAGCTTTCTTT
CAISVRENTEAFF
>TRBJ2-2|-|TRBD1|TRBV4-2
TGTGCCAGCAGCCAAGCCGGAAACAGGGGTAGGACCGGGGAGCTGTTTTTT
CASSQAGNRGRTGELFF
>TRBJ1-1|-|-|TRBV7-8
TGTGCCAGCAGCTTAGAGACACTGATGAACACTGAAGCTTTCTTT
CASSLETLMNTEAFF
>TRBJ2-7|-|-|TRBV7-9
TGTGCCAGCAGCCTGGGGCCGGGGCGGGATGACGAGCAGTACTTC
CASSLGPGRDDEQYF
>TRBJ1-1|-|TRBD1|TRBV5-1
TGCGCCAGCAGCATTCCGACAGGGGAAGTCCCTGAAGCTTTCTTT
CASSIPTGEVPEAFF
>TRBJ2-6|once|-|TRBV13
TGTGCCAGCAGCTTAGAACCCCAGGCATCAAGGGCCAACGTCCTGACTTTC
CASSLEPQASRANVLTF